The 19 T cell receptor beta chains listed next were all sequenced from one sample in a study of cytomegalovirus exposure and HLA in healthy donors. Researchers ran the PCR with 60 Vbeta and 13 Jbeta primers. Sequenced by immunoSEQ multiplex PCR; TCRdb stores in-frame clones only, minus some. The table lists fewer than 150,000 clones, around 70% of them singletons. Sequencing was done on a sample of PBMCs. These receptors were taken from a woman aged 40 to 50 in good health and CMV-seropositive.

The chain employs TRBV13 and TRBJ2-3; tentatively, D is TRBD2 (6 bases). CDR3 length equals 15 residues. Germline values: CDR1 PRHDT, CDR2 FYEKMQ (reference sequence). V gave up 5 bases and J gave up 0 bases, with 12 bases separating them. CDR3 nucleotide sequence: TGTGCCAGCAGCATTTTTAGCGGAAGCACAGATACGCAGTATTTT. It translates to CASSIFSGSTDTQYF.

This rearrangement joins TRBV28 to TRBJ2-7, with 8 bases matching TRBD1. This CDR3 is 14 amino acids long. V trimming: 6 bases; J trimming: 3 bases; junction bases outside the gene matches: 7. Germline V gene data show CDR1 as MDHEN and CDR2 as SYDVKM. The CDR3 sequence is CASRPQGAIYEQYF. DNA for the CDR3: TGTGCCAGCAGACCTCAGGGGGCTATCTACGAGCAGTACTTC.

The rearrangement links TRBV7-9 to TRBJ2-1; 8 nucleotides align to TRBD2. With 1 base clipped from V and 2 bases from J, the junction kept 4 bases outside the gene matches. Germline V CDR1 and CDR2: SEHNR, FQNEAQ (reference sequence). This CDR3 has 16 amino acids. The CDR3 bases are TGTGCCAGCAGCTTAGGCACTAGCGGAGCCTACAATGAGCAGTTCTTC. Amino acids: CASSLGTSGAYNEQFF.

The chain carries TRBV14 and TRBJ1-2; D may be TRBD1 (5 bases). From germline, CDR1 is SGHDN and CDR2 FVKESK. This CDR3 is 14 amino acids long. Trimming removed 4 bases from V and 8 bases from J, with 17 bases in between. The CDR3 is CASSRDGRGWGYTF. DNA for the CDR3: TGTGCCAGCAGCCGTGACGGGAGGGGCTGGGGCTACACCTTC.

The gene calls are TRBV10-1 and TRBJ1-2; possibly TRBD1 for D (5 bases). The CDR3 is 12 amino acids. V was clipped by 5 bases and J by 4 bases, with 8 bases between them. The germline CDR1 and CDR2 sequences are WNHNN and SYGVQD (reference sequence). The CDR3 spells CASSTTGYGYTF. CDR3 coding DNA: TGCGCCAGCAGTACTACAGGCTATGGCTACACCTTC.

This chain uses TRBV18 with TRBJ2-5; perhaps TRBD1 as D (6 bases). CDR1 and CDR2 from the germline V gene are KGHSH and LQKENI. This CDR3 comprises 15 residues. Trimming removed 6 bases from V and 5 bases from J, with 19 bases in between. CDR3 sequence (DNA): TGTGCCAGCTCGCCAACCGGACAGATTCGGGAGACCCAGTACTTC. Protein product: CASSPTGQIRETQYF.

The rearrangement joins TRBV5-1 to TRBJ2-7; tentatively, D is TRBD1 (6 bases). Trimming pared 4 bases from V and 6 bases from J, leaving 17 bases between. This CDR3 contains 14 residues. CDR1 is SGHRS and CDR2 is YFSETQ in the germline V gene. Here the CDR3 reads CASSLDHGRGEQYF. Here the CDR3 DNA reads TGCGCCAGCAGCCTCGACCATGGCAGGGGCGAGCAGTACTTC.

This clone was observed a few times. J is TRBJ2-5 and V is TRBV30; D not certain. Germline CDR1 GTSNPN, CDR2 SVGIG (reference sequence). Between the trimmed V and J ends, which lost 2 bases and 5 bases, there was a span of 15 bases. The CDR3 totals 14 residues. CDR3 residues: CAWSQELPRETQYF. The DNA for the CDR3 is TGTGCCTGGAGTCAAGAGCTACCCAGGGAGACCCAGTACTTC.

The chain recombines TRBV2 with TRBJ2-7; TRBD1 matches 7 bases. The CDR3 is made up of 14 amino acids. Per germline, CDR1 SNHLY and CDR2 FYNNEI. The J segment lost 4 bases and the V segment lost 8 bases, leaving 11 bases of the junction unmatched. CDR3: CASLQKDRRYEQYF. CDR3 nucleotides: TGTGCCAGCCTACAAAAGGACAGGAGATACGAGCAGTACTTC.

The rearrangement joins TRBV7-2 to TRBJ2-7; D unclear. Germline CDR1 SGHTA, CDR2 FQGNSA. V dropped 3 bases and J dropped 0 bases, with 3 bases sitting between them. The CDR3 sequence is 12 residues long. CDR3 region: CASSFSSYEQYF. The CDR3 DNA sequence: TGTGCCAGCAGCTTCAGCTCCTACGAGCAGTACTTC.

The CDR3 spells CASSPGVPGELFF. The CDR3 region has the DNA TGTGCCAGCTCCCCAGGGGTTCCCGGGGAGCTGTTTTTT. The rearrangement joins TRBV5-6 to TRBJ2-2; D may be TRBD1 (6 bases). Germline loops: CDR1 SGHDT, CDR2 YYEEEE. The CDR3 has 13 amino acids. Trimming removed 7 bases from V and 6 bases from J, with 13 bases in between.

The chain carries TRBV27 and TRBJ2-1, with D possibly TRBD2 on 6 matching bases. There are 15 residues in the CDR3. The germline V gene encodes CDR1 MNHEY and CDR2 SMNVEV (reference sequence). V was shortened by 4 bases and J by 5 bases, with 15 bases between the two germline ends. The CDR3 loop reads CASSSQGLTNNEQFF. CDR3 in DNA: TGTGCCAGCAGTTCCCAGGGACTTACCAACAATGAGCAGTTCTTC.

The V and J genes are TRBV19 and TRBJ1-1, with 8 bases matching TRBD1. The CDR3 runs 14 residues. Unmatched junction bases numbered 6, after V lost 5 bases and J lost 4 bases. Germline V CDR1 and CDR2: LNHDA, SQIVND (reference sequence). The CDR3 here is CASSFSGQGTEAFF. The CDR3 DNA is TGTGCCAGTAGTTTCAGCGGACAGGGCACTGAAGCTTTCTTT.

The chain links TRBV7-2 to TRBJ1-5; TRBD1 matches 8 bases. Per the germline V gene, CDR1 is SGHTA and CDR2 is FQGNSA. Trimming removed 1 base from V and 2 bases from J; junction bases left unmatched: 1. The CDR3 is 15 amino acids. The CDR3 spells CASSLVGQGNQPQHF. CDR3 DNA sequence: TGTGCCAGCAGCTTAGTGGGACAGGGCAATCAGCCCCAGCATTTT. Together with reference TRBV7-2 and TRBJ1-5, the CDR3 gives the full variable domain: GAGVSQSPSNKVTEKGKDVELRCDPISGHTALYWYRQSLGQGLEFLIYFQGNSAPDKSGLPSDRFSAERTGGSVSTLTIQRTQQEDSAVYLCASSLVGQGNQPQHFGDGTRLSIL.

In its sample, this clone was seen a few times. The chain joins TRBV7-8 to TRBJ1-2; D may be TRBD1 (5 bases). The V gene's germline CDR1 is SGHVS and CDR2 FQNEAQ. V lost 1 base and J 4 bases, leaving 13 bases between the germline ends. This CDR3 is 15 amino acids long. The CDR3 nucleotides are TGTGCCAGCAGCTTAGGGGCAGGGCGGAGCTATGGCTACACCTTC. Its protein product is CASSLGAGRSYGYTF.

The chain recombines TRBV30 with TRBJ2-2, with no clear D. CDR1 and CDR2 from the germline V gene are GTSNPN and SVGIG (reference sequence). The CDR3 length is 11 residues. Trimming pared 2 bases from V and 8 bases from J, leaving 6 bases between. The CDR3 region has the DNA TGTGCCTGGAGTCCAGGAGGGGAGCTGTTTTTT. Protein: CAWSPGGELFF.

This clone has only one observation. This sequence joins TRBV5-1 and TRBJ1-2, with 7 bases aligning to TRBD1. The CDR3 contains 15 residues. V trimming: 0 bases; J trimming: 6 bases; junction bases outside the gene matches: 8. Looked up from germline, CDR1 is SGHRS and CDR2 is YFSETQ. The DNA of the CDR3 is TGCGCCAGCAGCTTGGCCGCGGGACAGAGGGATGGCTACACCTTC. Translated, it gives CASSLAAGQRDGYTF.

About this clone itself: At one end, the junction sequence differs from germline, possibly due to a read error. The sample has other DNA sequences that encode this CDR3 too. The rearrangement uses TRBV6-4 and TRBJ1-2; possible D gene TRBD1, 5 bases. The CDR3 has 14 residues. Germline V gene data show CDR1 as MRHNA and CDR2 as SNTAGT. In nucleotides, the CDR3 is TGCGCCAGCAGCCCACAGGCATCTAACTATGGCTACACCTTC. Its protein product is CASSPQASNYGYTF.

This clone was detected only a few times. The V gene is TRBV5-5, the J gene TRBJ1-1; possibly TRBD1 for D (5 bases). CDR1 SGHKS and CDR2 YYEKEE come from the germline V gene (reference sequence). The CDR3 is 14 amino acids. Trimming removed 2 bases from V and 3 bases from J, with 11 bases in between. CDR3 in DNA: TGTGCCAGCAGCTTTGCCAGGGTGGACACTGAAGCTTTCTTT. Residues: CASSFARVDTEAFF.